The clone carrying this TCR beta chain was seen only a few times. Its antigen is not known. The data were obtained in a study of type 1 regulatory T cells. Across the whole study: T-allo10 is an in vitro-generated, Tr1-enriched CD4 T cell product specific for alloantigen.

Whole-study results and caveats: Compared with non-Tr1 cells, Tr1 cells showed a narrower TCR repertoire.

MiXCR, run by TCRdb on the reads, gives a single entry per CDR3 protein. There are around 64,000 distinct CDR3 sequences in the sample; roughly 20% occur only once, and 7% to 10% lies in the top ten. The source is a human donor in good health. Sequenced sample: cultured type 1 regulatory T (Tr1) cells, either the whole culture or a sorted fraction (not recorded which).

As DNA, the CDR3 is TGTGCCAGCAGCTCACCGGGACAGGCGGCAGATACGCAGTATTTT. Its protein product is CASSSPGQAADTQYF. The chain uses TRBV7-3 and TRBJ2-3, with 8 bases identical to TRBD1. Germline CDR1 is SGHTA and CDR2 is FQGTGA. With V trimmed by 4 bases and J by 4 bases, 7 bases remained unmatched. The CDR3 is made up of 15 amino acids.